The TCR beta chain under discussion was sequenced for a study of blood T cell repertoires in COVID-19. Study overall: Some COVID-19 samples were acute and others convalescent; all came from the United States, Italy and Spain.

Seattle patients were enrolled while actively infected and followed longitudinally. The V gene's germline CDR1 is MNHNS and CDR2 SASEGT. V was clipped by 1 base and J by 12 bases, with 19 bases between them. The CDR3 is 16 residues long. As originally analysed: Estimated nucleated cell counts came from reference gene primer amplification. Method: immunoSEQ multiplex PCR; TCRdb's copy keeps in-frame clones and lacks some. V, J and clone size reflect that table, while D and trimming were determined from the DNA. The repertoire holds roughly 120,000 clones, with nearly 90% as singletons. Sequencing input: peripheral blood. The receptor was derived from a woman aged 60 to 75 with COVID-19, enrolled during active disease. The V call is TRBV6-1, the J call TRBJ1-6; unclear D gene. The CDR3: CASSEGPGIRPLPLHF. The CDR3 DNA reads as TGTGCCAGCAGTGAAGGTCCGGGGATCCGCCCTTTACCCCTCCACTTT.